This T cell receptor (beta chain) was captured in a study of blood T cell repertoires in COVID-19. In the authors' methods: Researchers report that nucleated cell counts were estimated from reference gene primer amplification. The repertoire was sequenced with immunoSEQ multiplex PCR; TCRdb's copy has only in-frame clones and lacks some. D and trimming were read from the DNA, whereas the V and J calls and clone size are those reported in that table. Among 90,000 to 130,000 clones listed, over 60% were seen once. This clone occurred a few times. Germline-derived CDR1 and CDR2 are KGHSH and LQKENI. The V gene lost 6 bases and the J gene lost 6 bases, with 20 bases spanning the gap. This CDR3 is 15 amino acids long.

The TCR comes from an elderly woman with acute or convalescent COVID-19. The chain employs TRBV18 and TRBJ1-1, with D maybe TRBD1 (6 bases). The sample taken for sequencing was peripheral blood. The CDR3 spells CASSPNVGQQAEAFF. The DNA of the CDR3 is TGTGCCAGCTCCCCGAACGTCGGACAGCAGGCTGAAGCTTTCTTT.